These 10 T cell receptor beta chains came from one sample sequenced in a study of T cell repertoires in cytomegalovirus infection. TCRdb fed the reads into MiXCR, producing one record per CDR3 protein. Among 290,000 or so distinct CDR3 sequences listed, about 9.1% were seen once. The sequenced sample was PBMCs. These receptors all stem from a human donor in good health (CMV status not recorded). Some clones in this sample may be carry-over from other donors' samples.

This clonotype was found many times. The V call is TRBV4-2, the J call TRBJ2-3; TRBD2 matches 9 bases. The germline V gene has CDR1 LGHNA and CDR2 YNFKEQ. The trim removed 0 bases at V and 2 bases at J, leaving 6 bases unmatched. The CDR3 is 17 residues long. The CDR3 nucleotides read TGTGCCAGCAGCCAAGAACTTCTAGCGGGGATCACAGATACGCAGTATTTT. Amino acid sequence: CASSQELLAGITDTQYF.

This clonotype has at least ten counts. The chain carries TRBV7-2 and TRBJ1-2; D is ambiguous. CDR3 length equals 15 residues. CDR1 and CDR2 from the germline V gene are SGHTA and FQGNSA. V was clipped by 8 bases and J by 2 bases, with 18 bases between them. Written as DNA, the CDR3 is TGTGCCAGCGTGGGAGGCCAGGTCCTGAACTATGGCTACACCTTC. Its protein product is CASVGGQVLNYGYTF.

This clonotype has a count of ten or more. V is TRBV28 and J is TRBJ2-1; 7 positions match TRBD2. V lost 1 base, J lost 5 bases, and 8 bases stayed unmatched. CDR1 MDHEN and CDR2 SYDVKM come from the germline V gene. The CDR3 contains 16 residues. CDR3 loop: CASSLFRLAGNNEQFF. As DNA, the CDR3 is TGTGCCAGCAGTTTATTCAGACTAGCTGGAAACAATGAGCAGTTCTTC.

This clonotype was detected a few times. CDR3 sequence (DNA): TGTGCCAGCAGCTTGACAGCCTACGAGCAGTACGTC. It is translated as CASSLTAYEQYV. The rearrangement links TRBV6-2 or TRBV6-3 to TRBJ2-7; D is perhaps TRBD1 (5 bases). The V gene's germline CDR1 is MNHEY and CDR2 SVGEGT. The CDR3 covers 12 residues. The V gene lost 6 bases and the J gene lost 2 bases, with 8 bases spanning the gap.

The table lists this clonotype with a few counts. This CDR3 is CATPTDRGGGYTF. CDR3 coding DNA: TGTGCCACCCCCACGGACAGGGGTGGAGGCTACACCTTC. This chain links TRBV28 with TRBJ1-2; TRBD1 aligns across 9 bases. Trimming cost V 10 bases and J 8 bases; bases outside gene matches: 11. Germline V lookup: CDR1 MDHEN, CDR2 SYDVKM. This CDR3 contains 13 residues.

V gene TRBV29-1 combines with J gene TRBJ1-6, with D possibly matching TRBD1 (6 bases). CDR1 SQVTM and CDR2 ANQGSEA come from the germline V gene. CDR3 size: 13 residues. Trimming pared 6 bases from V and 9 bases from J, leaving 15 bases between. CDR3 nucleotide sequence: TGCAGCGTACAGGGTTTGCCGGGTTCACCCCTCCACTTT. Its protein product is CSVQGLPGSPLHF.

The table lists this clonotype with many counts. The J gene is TRBJ2-2, the V gene TRBV24-1; TRBD1 matches at 7 bases. CDR3 length: 16 residues. The V and J ends lost 6 bases and 1 base, in that order; junction bases with no gene match: 7. CDR1 is KGHDR, CDR2 SFDVKD, per germline. The CDR3 loop reads CATSSSTGQNTGELFF. The CDR3 nucleotides are TGTGCCACCAGTAGTTCGACAGGGCAGAACACCGGGGAGCTGTTTTTT.

This clonotype was seen repeatedly, ten times or more. The V gene is TRBV5-5, the J gene TRBJ1-2; TRBD1 aligns across 8 bases. With 0 bases clipped from V and 8 bases from J, the junction kept 6 bases outside the gene matches. The CDR3 length is 14 residues. CDR1 is SGHKS, CDR2 YYEKEE, per germline (reference sequence). The CDR3 bases are TGTGCCAGCAGCTTGGGGACAGGGAGAGGAGGCTACACCTTC. Protein: CASSLGTGRGGYTF. Supplemented by reference TRBV5-5 and TRBJ1-2, the full variable domain reads DAGVTQSPTHLIKTRGQQVTLRCSPISGHKSVSWYQQVLGQGPQFIFQYYEKEERGRGNFPDRFSARQFPNYSSELNVNALLLGDSALYLCASSLGTGRGGYTFGSGTRLTVV.

This rearrangement joins TRBV6-6 to TRBJ2-6; no definite D call. In germline, CDR1 is MNHNY, CDR2 SVGAGI (reference sequence). Deletions cut 5 bases from V and 4 bases from J, with 9 bases between. CDR3 length: 14 amino acids. The CDR3 sequence is CASSEEVGANVLTF. CDR3 coding DNA: TGTGCCAGCAGTGAGGAAGTCGGGGCCAACGTCCTGACTTTC.

This clonotype has ten or more counts. The chain recombines TRBV29-1 with TRBJ2-1, with D maybe TRBD2 (7 bases). CDR1 is SQVTM, CDR2 ANQGSEA, per germline. V dropped 7 bases and J dropped 9 bases, with 16 bases sitting between them. The CDR3 consists of 12 residues. The CDR3 DNA follows: TGCAGCGCGGGGGCGGCGGGGGTTGAGCAGTTCTTC. Its translation: CSAGAAGVEQFF.